What follows are 30 T cell receptor beta chains derived from one specimen sequenced in a study of regulatory T cells in long-lasting Graves disease. Stated time point: newly diagnosed GD, antithyroid drugs for less than 3 months. The TCR library was made from RNA that had been extracted from PBMCs in TRIzol. Arm-PCR of CDR3 regions and iRepertoire HTBI primers were the basis on which TCR beta libraries were built. MiXCR, applied by TCRdb to the multiplex PCR reads, yields one record per CDR3 protein. Found here are 350,000 to 450,000 distinct CDR3 sequences, about a sixth of them singletons; the top ten hold roughly 29%. These data were likewise used in another study, on T cells in Graves' hyperthyroidism and ophthalmopathy.

The sequencing used peripheral blood mononuclear cells (PBMCs), collected at new diagnosis, from a patient treated with antithyroid drugs. These receptors all come from a man in his forties or fifties with Graves disease.

This clonotype was detected many times. The CDR3 nucleotides are TGCAGTGCTAGAAAGTTAACTCGGACAGGGATTAATGAAAAACTGTTTTTT. Amino acids: CSARKLTRTGINEKLFF. V usage is TRBV20-1 and J usage is TRBJ1-4; 8 positions match TRBD1. CDR1 and CDR2 (germline): DFQATT, SNEGSKA (reference sequence). CDR3 length equals 17 residues. Trimming removed 2 bases from V and 4 bases from J; junction bases left unmatched: 12.

This clonotype was observed a few times. The chain is built from TRBV28 and TRBJ2-2, with TRBD1 identical over 9 bases. V dropped 7 bases and J dropped 4; count of bases not matched to a gene: 16. The CDR3 totals 18 residues. The germline gives CDR1 MDHEN, CDR2 SYDVKM. The CDR3 loop is CASKWAGQGFYGTGELFF. The CDR3, as DNA: TGTGCCAGCAAATGGGCGGGACAGGGATTTTATGGCACCGGGGAGCTGTTTTTT.

This clonotype was counted a few times. The chain is built from TRBV14 and TRBJ2-5; 10 bases agree with TRBD2. Losses at the gene ends were 7 bases for V and 5 bases for J; bases not matched to a gene: 13. The CDR3 sequence is 16 residues long. CDR1 SGHDN and CDR2 FVKESK come from the germline V gene. The CDR3 DNA is TGTGCCAGCAACCTTATGAGCGGGGGGGCGTATGAGACCCAGTACTTC. Protein product: CASNLMSGGAYETQYF.

In its sample, this clonotype was seen many times. This rearrangement joins TRBV7-9 to TRBJ1-1; D uncertain. CDR3 size: 13 residues. The ends were cut back, 0 bases at V and 8 bases at J, with 10 bases in the middle. Germline CDR1 and CDR2: SEHNR and FQNEAQ (reference sequence). Here the CDR3 DNA reads TGTGCCAGCAGCTTAGCCCTGGGGAGAGAAGCTTTCTTT. This sequence encodes CASSLALGREAFF.

Comment on this clonotype: Possible read error: a much larger clone is one base away. J is TRBJ2-1 and V is TRBV6-1; D unclear. This CDR3 contains 14 residues. V was clipped by 6 bases and J by 10 bases, with 19 bases between them. CDR1 MNHNS and CDR2 SASEGT come from the germline V gene. The CDR3 region has the DNA TGTGCCAGCAGACCCAGGCTTTACGCCCACGAGCAGTTCTTC. Protein product: CASRPRLYAHEQFF.

Regarding this clonotype: A read error is the likely source, as a far larger clone sits one nucleotide away. The chain recombines TRBV3-1 with TRBJ1-1; 8 bases are a match to TRBD1. CDR3 length equals 15 residues. J lost 6 bases, V lost 5 bases, and 11 bases had no gene match. Germline CDR1 is LGHDT and CDR2 is YNNKEL (reference sequence). The CDR3 DNA is TGTGCCAGCAGCGCACGGGACAGGAGGCGTTCTGAAGCTTTCTTT. Amino acid sequence: CASSARDRRRSEAFF. Full variable domain (rest looked up from reference TRBV3-1 and TRBJ1-1): DTAVSQTPKYLVTQMGNDKSIKCEQNLGHDTMYWYKQDSKKFLKIMFSYNNKELIINETVPNRFSPKSPDKAHLNLHINSLELGDSAVYFCASSARDRRRSEAFFGQGTRLTVV.

This clonotype was detected a few times. The conserved closing phenylalanine or tryptophan is absent in this CDR3, likely reflecting a read error. DNA for the CDR3: TGCGCCAGCAGCGAGGTGGAACAGAAAACCTTACAAGAGACCCAGTACCTC. This translates into CASSEVEQKTLQETQYL. This sequence joins TRBV5-1 and TRBJ2-5; D is unclear. The CDR3 sequence is 17 residues long. Trimming removed 4 bases at V and 2 bases at J, with 21 bases between. From germline, CDR1 is SGHRS and CDR2 YFSETQ.

This clonotype has a count of ten or more. J is TRBJ1-1 and V is TRBV7-9, with 7 bases aligning to TRBD1. CDR1 and CDR2 (germline): SEHNR, FQNEAQ (reference sequence). After removal of 7 bases from V and 0 bases from J, the junction contained 5 bases not matched to a gene. The CDR3 runs to 14 residues. CDR3 in amino acids: CASIRQGMNTEAFF. The CDR3 region has the DNA TGTGCCAGCATCCGACAGGGAATGAACACTGAAGCTTTCTTT. Together with reference TRBV7-9 and TRBJ1-1, the CDR3 gives the full variable domain: DTGVSQNPRHKITKRGQNVTFRCDPISEHNRLYWYRQTLGQGPEFLTYFQNEAQLEKSRLLSDRFSAERPKGSFSTLEIQRTEQGDSAMYLCASIRQGMNTEAFFGQGTRLTVV.

In its sample, this clonotype was seen many times. J is TRBJ2-3 and V is TRBV27; the D call may be TRBD1 or TRBD2 (5 bases each). Germline-derived CDR1 and CDR2 are MNHEY and SMNVEV (reference sequence). The CDR3 has 14 residues. Trimming shortened V by 6 bases and J by 1 base, and 11 bases separated the two germline ends. DNA for the CDR3: TGTGCCAGCAGCCTCCGGGACGGCACAGATACGCAGTATTTT. Residues: CASSLRDGTDTQYF.

J is TRBJ2-5 and V is TRBV2; 8 nucleotides line up with TRBD2. V shed 1 base and J 7 bases; nucleotides not matched to a gene: 8. The CDR3 has 15 amino acids. Looked up from germline, CDR1 is SNHLY and CDR2 is FYNNEI. This chain's CDR3 is CASSEDLAGIGTQYF. For the CDR3, the DNA is TGTGCCAGCAGTGAAGATTTAGCGGGGATAGGGACCCAGTACTTC.

The sample holds a few counts of this clonotype. V is TRBV20-1 and J is TRBJ1-2; possibly TRBD1 for D (5 bases). Trimming stripped 3 bases from V and 3 bases from J, with 8 bases between. Germline-derived CDR1 and CDR2 are DFQATT and SNEGSKA (reference sequence). This CDR3 is built from 12 residues. The CDR3 sequence is CSARGRDYGYTF. DNA for the CDR3: TGCAGTGCTAGGGGCAGGGACTATGGCTACACCTTC.

This clonotype has ten or more counts. The chain uses TRBV7-2 and TRBJ2-3, with TRBD2 matching over 8 bases. V was clipped by 2 bases and J by 3 bases; unmatched bases: 7. Germline V gives CDR1 SGHTA, CDR2 FQGNSA. CDR3 length: 16 residues. CDR3 region: CASSLSSGFGTDTQYF. CDR3 sequence (DNA): TGTGCCAGCAGCTTATCTAGCGGGTTTGGGACAGATACGCAGTATTTT.

This clonotype was observed a handful of times. Just one base apart from a much larger clone, this may be a read error. Here the CDR3 reads CASSLRLGGDEQYF. CDR3 coding DNA: TGTGCCAGCAGCCTGCGGTTAGGGGGGGATGAGCAGTACTTC. V is TRBV7-3 and J is TRBJ2-5; D is perhaps TRBD2 (7 bases). Germline CDR1 is SGHTA and CDR2 is FQGTGA. V lost 5 bases to trimming and J lost 11 bases, with 21 bases between them. The CDR3 spans 14 residues.

There are many counts of this clonotype. The J gene is TRBJ2-7, the V gene TRBV10-3; 7 bases agree with TRBD2. The V segment lost 6 bases and the J segment 3 bases; nucleotides outside the gene matches: 11. CDR3 length: 15 amino acids. Germline CDR1 and CDR2: ENHRY and SYGVKD. CDR3 coding DNA: TGTGCCATCAGCGGGGGGTCCGGATTAGGCTACGAGCAGTACTTC. Amino acids: CAISGGSGLGYEQYF.

Ten or more counts support this clonotype. The chain joins TRBV18 to TRBJ2-5, with a possible D match to TRBD1 (5 bases). The germline V gene has CDR1 KGHSH and CDR2 LQKENI. V lost 2 bases to trimming and J lost 0 bases, with 10 bases between them. This CDR3 has 15 residues. CDR3 DNA: TGTGCCAGCTCACCAAACACAGGAGACCAAGAGACCCAGTACTTC. This sequence encodes CASSPNTGDQETQYF.

This clonotype was seen at least ten times. The chain carries TRBV2 and TRBJ2-3; 12 nucleotides line up with TRBD2. Germline V gives CDR1 SNHLY, CDR2 FYNNEI. The J segment lost 4 bases and the V segment lost 7 bases, leaving 6 bases of the junction unmatched. This CDR3 is built from 15 residues. CDR3 in amino acids: CASKRLAGVPDTQYF. The DNA for the CDR3 is TGTGCCAGCAAAAGACTAGCGGGGGTCCCAGATACGCAGTATTTT.

This clonotype was seen a few times. The V gene is TRBV24-1, the J gene TRBJ2-3; D call uncertain. CDR1 and CDR2 from the germline V gene are KGHDR and SFDVKD. Trimming took off 3 bases at V and 0 bases at J, with 12 bases between the two ends. This CDR3 is 16 amino acids long. The CDR3 coding sequence is TGTGCCACCAGTGATCAGCAGCGACTCAGCACAGATACGCAGTATTTT. Its protein product is CATSDQQRLSTDTQYF.

V and J are TRBV12-3 or TRBV12-4 and TRBJ1-3; TRBD1 aligns across 7 bases. Losses at the gene ends were 6 bases for V and 0 bases for J; bases not matched to a gene: 5. CDR3 length: 15 amino acids. As DNA, the CDR3 is TGTGCCAGCAGCTTGGACAGGAACTCTGGAAACACCATATATTTT. It codes for CASSLDRNSGNTIYF.

This clonotype was counted at least ten times. The chain employs TRBV20-1 and TRBJ1-6, with D unresolved. There are 13 residues in the CDR3. CDR1 and CDR2 from the germline V gene are DFQATT and SNEGSKA (reference sequence). V lost 0 bases and J 7 bases, leaving 7 bases between the germline ends. The CDR3 loop is CSAREDGNSPLHF. CDR3 coding DNA: TGCAGTGCTAGAGAGGATGGGAATTCACCCCTCCACTTT.

This clonotype has a count of ten or more. The chain links TRBV20-1 to TRBJ1-2; no firm D call. CDR1 DFQATT and CDR2 SNEGSKA come from the germline V gene (reference sequence). This CDR3 has 13 residues. Deletions cut 0 bases from V and 5 bases from J, with 10 bases between. The CDR3 DNA reads TGCAGTGCTAGAGACAGGAGACTATATGGCTACACCTTC. Protein sequence: CSARDRRLYGYTF.

The CDR3 reads CASSPGTEATNEKLFF. The CDR3, as DNA: TGTGCCAGCAGCCCAGGGACAGAAGCAACTAATGAAAAACTGTTTTTT. V is TRBV28 and J is TRBJ1-4; 7 nucleotides match TRBD1. The CDR3 runs 16 residues. V lost 6 bases and J lost 0; bases outside the gene matches: 7. Germline lookup yields CDR1 MDHEN and CDR2 SYDVKM.

This clonotype was recorded many times. The genes are TRBV5-6 and TRBJ1-5, with TRBD1 identical over 9 bases. This CDR3 has 15 amino acids. After removal of 2 bases from V and 7 bases from J, the junction contained 7 bases not matched to a gene. CDR1 and CDR2 from the germline V gene are SGHDT and YYEEEE. DNA for the CDR3: TGTGCCAGCAGCTTAGTCCGGGACAGGGAACAGCCCCAGCATTTT. Its protein product is CASSLVRDREQPQHF.

This clonotype was seen repeatedly, ten times or more. The chain links TRBV28 to TRBJ1-4; 8 bases are a match to TRBD1. This CDR3 is 15 amino acids long. CDR1 is MDHEN, CDR2 SYDVKM, per germline. V was pared by 4 bases and J by 5 bases, with 6 bases of the junction left unmatched. Here the CDR3 reads CASSSWTGRNEKLFF. For the CDR3, the DNA is TGTGCCAGCAGTTCCTGGACAGGGAGAAATGAAAAACTGTTTTTT. Based on the CDR3 plus reference TRBV28 and TRBJ1-4, the full variable domain is DVKVTQSSRYLVKRTGEKVFLECVQDMDHENMFWYRQDPGLGLRLIYFSYDVKMKEKGDIPEGYSVSREKKERFSLILESASTNQTSMYLCASSSWTGRNEKLFFGSGTQLSVL.

This clonotype has more than one count but fewer than ten. The chain uses TRBV7-9 and TRBJ2-5, with no clear D. This CDR3 has 14 amino acids. V dropped 4 bases and J dropped 5 bases, with 14 bases sitting between them. The germline V gene encodes CDR1 SEHNR and CDR2 FQNEAQ (reference sequence). This CDR3 is CASSWSGSWETQYF. The CDR3 nucleotides read TGTGCCAGCAGCTGGTCGGGTTCGTGGGAGACCCAGTACTTC.

This clonotype has ten or more counts. J is TRBJ2-5 and V is TRBV30; the D gene is possibly TRBD1 (6 bases). V dropped 2 bases and J dropped 3 bases, with 13 bases sitting between them. Germline values: CDR1 GTSNPN, CDR2 SVGIG (reference sequence). The CDR3 has 14 amino acids. DNA for the CDR3: TGTGCCTGGAGTCTTGGGGGACACAAAGAGACCCAGTACTTC. This translates into CAWSLGGHKETQYF.

This clonotype appeared a few times. The chain carries TRBV29-1 and TRBJ1-2, with D possibly matching TRBD1 (5 bases). This CDR3 is built from 12 residues. Germline loops: CDR1 SQVTM, CDR2 ANQGSEA. V was cut by 4 bases and J by 4 bases, with 10 bases left in between. In DNA, the CDR3 is TGCAGCGTTGGCAGGGACGTCTATGGCTACACCTTC. Translation gives CSVGRDVYGYTF.

This clonotype was seen many times. The chain joins TRBV5-1 to TRBJ1-4; D is uncertain. V lost 0 bases and J 8 bases, leaving 11 bases between the germline ends. Germline loops: CDR1 SGHRS, CDR2 YFSETQ. CDR3 length: 14 residues. This CDR3 reads CASSLAGSSEKLFF. The CDR3 DNA follows: TGCGCCAGCAGCTTGGCCGGGAGTAGCGAAAAACTGTTTTTT.

This clonotype was seen at least ten times. This chain connects TRBV28 to TRBJ2-7; perhaps TRBD1 as D (6 bases). V was pared by 9 bases and J by 2 bases, with 17 bases between. Germline-derived CDR1 and CDR2 are MDHEN and SYDVKM. There are 14 residues in the CDR3. The CDR3 DNA reads TGTGCCAGTAAATGGAACAGGGTACCCTACGAGCAGTACTTC. This sequence encodes CASKWNRVPYEQYF.

The rearrangement uses TRBV11-2 and TRBJ2-3; 10 nucleotides agree with TRBD1. With V trimmed by 0 bases and J by 5 bases, 5 bases remained unmatched. This CDR3 comprises 16 residues. The germline V gene encodes CDR1 SGHAT and CDR2 FQNNGV. CDR3 region: CASSLEGTGVGDTQYF. CDR3 nucleotide sequence: TGTGCCAGCAGCTTAGAAGGGACAGGGGTCGGAGATACGCAGTATTTT.

The V gene is TRBV27, the J gene TRBJ1-1; D uncertain. The CDR3 length is 13 residues. V lost 3 bases, J lost 4 bases, and 9 bases lay in between. In germline, CDR1 is MNHEY, CDR2 SMNVEV (reference sequence). For the CDR3, the DNA is TGTGCCAGCAGTTTGCGGGGTATCACTGAAGCTTTCTTT. Its protein product is CASSLRGITEAFF.